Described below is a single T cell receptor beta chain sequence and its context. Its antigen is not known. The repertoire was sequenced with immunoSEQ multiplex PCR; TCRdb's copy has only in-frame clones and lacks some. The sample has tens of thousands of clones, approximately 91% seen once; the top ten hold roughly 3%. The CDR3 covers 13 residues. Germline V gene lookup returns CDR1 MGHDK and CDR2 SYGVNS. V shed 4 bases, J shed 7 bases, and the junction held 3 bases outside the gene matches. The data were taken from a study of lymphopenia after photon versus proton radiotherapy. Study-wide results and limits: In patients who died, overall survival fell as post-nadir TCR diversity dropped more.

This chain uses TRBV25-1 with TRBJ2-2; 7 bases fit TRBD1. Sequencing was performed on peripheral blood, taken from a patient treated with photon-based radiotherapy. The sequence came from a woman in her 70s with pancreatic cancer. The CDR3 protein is CASSGQGSGELFF. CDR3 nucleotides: TGTGCCAGCAGTGGACAGGGAAGCGGGGAGCTGTTTTTT. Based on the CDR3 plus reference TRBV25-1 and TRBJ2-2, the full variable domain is EADIYQTPRYLVIGTGKKITLECSQTMGHDKMYWYQQDPGMELHLIHYSYGVNSTEKGDLSSESTVSRIRTEHFPLTLESARPSHTSQYLCASSGQGSGELFFGEGSRLTVL.